The 29 T cell receptor beta chains given below trace back to one sample, sequenced in a study of cytomegalovirus exposure and HLA in healthy donors. Profiling relied on immunoSEQ multiplex PCR, and the TCRdb table lists in-frame clones only, not all of them. This repertoire shows some 110,000 clones, just under 95% found once; its top ten account for roughly 1.2%. Sequenced sample: PBMCs. The receptors stem from a woman younger than 30 in good health and CMV-seronegative.

This clone was observed a single time. This rearrangement joins TRBV9 to TRBJ1-1; 8 bases are shared with TRBD1. The junction had 9 bases not matched to a gene; V was cut back by 4 bases and J by 4 bases. Germline loops: CDR1 SGDLS, CDR2 YYNGEE. The CDR3 runs 15 residues. CDR3 residues: CASSNGQGSGTEAFF. CDR3 sequence (DNA): TGTGCCAGCAGCAATGGACAGGGATCAGGCACTGAAGCTTTCTTT.

The V and J genes are TRBV30 and TRBJ2-2, with D unresolved. Germline loops: CDR1 GTSNPN, CDR2 SVGIG (reference sequence). V was trimmed by 4 bases and J by 3 bases, leaving 6 bases between them. This CDR3 has 12 residues. The DNA of the CDR3 is TGTGCCTGGATTGCGTACACCGGGGAGCTGTTTTTT. Translating gives CAWIAYTGELFF.

The chain employs TRBV27 and TRBJ2-1; 7 bases are shared with TRBD2. Trimming at V came to 3 bases and at J to 8 bases, leaving 7 bases not matched to a gene. The CDR3 length is 14 residues. Germline V gives CDR1 MNHEY, CDR2 SMNVEV (reference sequence). CDR3 DNA sequence: TGTGCCAGCAGTTTTAGCGGGCCTAGATATGAGCAGTTCTTC. Protein product: CASSFSGPRYEQFF.

The count of this clone is one. The chain joins TRBV5-1 to TRBJ1-1; no clear D. Deletions cut 0 bases from V and 3 bases from J, with 12 bases between. The CDR3 has 15 amino acids. Germline CDR1 and CDR2: SGHRS and YFSETQ. Written as DNA, the CDR3 is TGCGCCAGCAGCTTGGTCCCGACGAGGCACACTGAAGCTTTCTTT. As protein: CASSLVPTRHTEAFF.

The rearrangement links TRBV9 to TRBJ2-3, with TRBD2 identical over 9 bases. The CDR3 loop spans 16 amino acids. The V and J ends lost 4 bases and 4 bases, in that order; junction bases with no gene match: 10. CDR1 SGDLS and CDR2 YYNGEE come from the germline V gene. CDR3 loop: CASSPTGGGAADTQYF. Here the CDR3 DNA reads TGTGCCAGCAGCCCTACCGGCGGGGGGGCGGCAGATACGCAGTATTTT.

The V call is TRBV5-1, the J call TRBJ1-2, with TRBD1 matching 7 bases. The CDR3 is 15 residues long. Germline V gene lookup returns CDR1 SGHRS and CDR2 YFSETQ. After removal of 0 bases from V and 5 bases from J, the junction contained 7 bases not matched to a gene. CDR3 nucleotide sequence: TGCGCCAGCAGCTTGGGAGACAGGGTCGGATATGGCTACACCTTC. It specifies CASSLGDRVGYGYTF.

The chain links TRBV7-9 to TRBJ2-5; D gene unclear. The germline CDR1 and CDR2 sequences are SEHNR and FQNEAQ (reference sequence). CDR3 size: 15 residues. Trimming left V 5 bases short and J 0 bases short, with 13 bases between. The CDR3 nucleotides are TGTGCCAGCAGCCCCCCATTTCCCAACCAAGAGACCCAGTACTTC. It codes for CASSPPFPNQETQYF.

The rearrangement joins TRBV7-2 to TRBJ1-1; 9 nucleotides agree with TRBD1. This CDR3 has 14 residues. CDR1 and CDR2 from the germline V gene are SGHTA and FQGNSA. Losses at the gene ends were 7 bases for V and 5 bases for J; bases not matched to a gene: 8. As DNA, the CDR3 is TGTGCCAGCACCCCACAACAGGGGGCTACTGAAGCTTTCTTT. Encoded protein: CASTPQQGATEAFF.

V gene TRBV6-1 combines with J gene TRBJ1-2; tentatively, D is TRBD1 (6 bases). Germline loops: CDR1 MNHNS, CDR2 SASEGT. The CDR3 covers 15 residues. V gave up 0 bases and J gave up 8 bases, with 16 bases separating them. In DNA, the CDR3 is TGTGCCAGCAGTGAAGCGGTTTGGGGGGGCAGGGGCTACACCTTC. Its protein is CASSEAVWGGRGYTF.

This chain links TRBV7-3 with TRBJ2-7; TRBD2 might be the D (6 bases). This CDR3 spans 13 amino acids. V lost 4 bases and J lost 5, with 12 bases in between. Germline CDR1 SGHTA, CDR2 FQGTGA. CDR3 DNA: TGTGCCAGCAGCTCCCGGGGGTCTCACGAGCAGTACTTC. Encoded protein: CASSSRGSHEQYF.

This clone was counted a single time. This sequence joins TRBV5-4 and TRBJ2-2; D remains unclear. The CDR3 covers 12 residues. The V gene lost 1 base and the J gene lost 6 bases, with 4 bases spanning the gap. Germline CDR1 SGHNT, CDR2 YYREEE (reference sequence). The CDR3 nucleotides are TGTGCCAGCAGCTTGTATCCCGGGGAGCTGTTTTTT. Translated: CASSLYPGELFF.

This clone was seen just once. The chain joins TRBV7-6 to TRBJ2-3; D unclear. The germline CDR1 and CDR2 sequences are SGHVS and FNYEAQ. V lost 5 bases to trimming and J lost 4 bases, with 16 bases between them. This CDR3 region has 15 residues. CDR3 protein: CASSRTGTTPDTQYF. The CDR3 bases are TGTGCCAGCAGCCGAACGGGTACCACCCCAGATACGCAGTATTTT.

The rearrangement joins TRBV7-3 to TRBJ2-7; TRBD2 matches at 11 bases. There are 16 residues in the CDR3. Germline values: CDR1 SGHTA, CDR2 FQGTGA. The ends lost 5 bases at V and 5 bases at J; junction bases unmatched: 11. CDR3 sequence reads: CASSLSLAGAPHEQYF. CDR3 coding DNA: TGTGCCAGCAGCCTATCACTAGCGGGAGCCCCCCACGAGCAGTACTTC.

The V call is TRBV7-2, the J call TRBJ2-3, with TRBD2 matching over 7 bases. Germline V gene data show CDR1 as SGHTA and CDR2 as FQGNSA. The V gene end was trimmed by 6 bases and the J gene end by 5 bases; junction bases not matched to a gene: 5. CDR3 length: 13 amino acids. CDR3 in amino acids: CASRSGNQDTQYF. In DNA, the CDR3 is TGTGCCAGCAGAAGCGGGAACCAAGATACGCAGTATTTT.

This chain connects TRBV6-5 to TRBJ1-4; D ambiguous. CDR1 is MNHEY, CDR2 SVGAGI, per germline. CDR3 length: 15 residues. V was shortened by 2 bases and J by 0 bases, with 7 bases between the two germline ends. CDR3 residues: CASSYDISTNEKLFF. The CDR3 DNA reads TGTGCCAGCAGTTACGACATCTCAACTAATGAAAAACTGTTTTTT.

The chain has TRBV30 and TRBJ1-1, with D unresolved. The CDR3 totals 11 residues. The germline V gene encodes CDR1 GTSNPN and CDR2 SVGIG (reference sequence). The germline V and J ends were trimmed by 5 bases and 5 bases, with 9 bases remaining between them. The CDR3 sequence: CAWAISTEAFF. CDR3 nucleotide sequence: TGTGCCTGGGCGATATCAACTGAAGCTTTCTTT. The whole variable domain, remainder taken from reference TRBV30 and TRBJ1-1, is SQTIHQWPATLVQPVGSPLSLECTVEGTSNPNLYWYRQAAGRGLQLLFYSVGIGQISSEVPQNLSASRPQDRQFILSSKKLLLSDSGFYLCAWAISTEAFFGQGTRLTVV.

The chain is built from TRBV28 and TRBJ1-4, with 7 bases that match TRBD1. The germline gives CDR1 MDHEN, CDR2 SYDVKM. This CDR3 contains 14 residues. With 6 bases clipped from V and 8 bases from J, the junction kept 9 bases outside the gene matches. CDR3 loop: CASRLGQMGEKLFF. In DNA form, the CDR3 reads TGTGCCAGCAGATTGGGACAGATGGGGGAAAAACTGTTTTTT.

This chain uses TRBV4-2 with TRBJ1-1; D possibly corresponds to TRBD1 (5 bases). Trimming took off 0 bases at V and 3 bases at J, with 14 bases between the two ends. The CDR3 runs to 16 residues. Germline CDR1 and CDR2: LGHNA and YNFKEQ. The CDR3 here is CASSQEYMSGYTEAFF. The CDR3 nucleotides are TGTGCCAGCAGCCAAGAATATATGTCAGGGTACACTGAAGCTTTCTTT.

The V and J genes are TRBV7-8 and TRBJ2-1, with TRBD2 matching over 7 bases. This CDR3 comprises 14 residues. The V gene's germline CDR1 is SGHVS and CDR2 FQNEAQ. The trim removed 3 bases at V and 3 bases at J, leaving 2 bases unmatched. This chain's CDR3 is CASSFPSGYNEQFF. The CDR3 DNA reads TGTGCCAGCAGCTTTCCTAGCGGCTACAATGAGCAGTTCTTC.

The chain uses TRBV5-1 and TRBJ1-1, with D possibly being TRBD1 (5 bases). V lost 7 bases and J 2 bases, leaving 18 bases between the germline ends. The germline V gene has CDR1 SGHRS and CDR2 YFSETQ. The CDR3 extends over 15 amino acids. In nucleotides, the CDR3 is TGCGCCAGCCGACCCGGGGGAGGGGCAAACACTGAAGCTTTCTTT. Translation: CASRPGGGANTEAFF.

The chain joins TRBV7-9 to TRBJ2-1; TRBD2 aligns across 11 bases. V lost 5 bases to trimming and J lost 9 bases; unmatched junction nucleotides: 6. Germline CDR1 is SEHNR and CDR2 is FQNEAQ (reference sequence). CDR3 size: 14 residues. The CDR3 DNA reads as TGTGCCAGCAGCGTCGTAGCGGGGGGGAGTGAGCAGTTCTTC. Translating it yields CASSVVAGGSEQFF.

This chain joins TRBV7-9 and TRBJ1-4; 8 bases match TRBD1. Germline CDR1 SEHNR, CDR2 FQNEAQ (reference sequence). The CDR3 sequence is 14 residues long. Losses at the gene ends were 4 bases for V and 7 bases for J; bases not matched to a gene: 5. This chain's CDR3 is CASSWTGKGEKLFF. The CDR3 DNA is TGTGCCAGCAGCTGGACAGGGAAGGGTGAAAAACTGTTTTTT. The full variable domain, with the rest looked up from reference TRBV7-9 and TRBJ1-4, is DTGVSQNPRHKITKRGQNVTFRCDPISEHNRLYWYRQTLGQGPEFLTYFQNEAQLEKSRLLSDRFSAERPKGSFSTLEIQRTEQGDSAMYLCASSWTGKGEKLFFGSGTQLSVL.

The CDR3 loop is CASSLFSGAGELFF. The CDR3 DNA reads as TGTGCCAGCAGTTTATTTTCCGGTGCCGGGGAGCTGTTTTTT. The J gene is TRBJ2-2, the V gene TRBV27; no definite D call. V was shortened by 1 base and J by 6 bases, with 9 bases between the two germline ends. Germline V gene sequence: CDR1 MNHEY, CDR2 SMNVEV (reference sequence). This CDR3 comprises 14 residues.

In this sample, this clone turned up once. The genes are TRBV5-1 and TRBJ2-6, with 9 nucleotides matching TRBD1. This CDR3 is built from 17 residues. With V trimmed by 4 bases and J by 2 bases, 7 bases remained unmatched. Germline CDR1 reads SGHRS; CDR2 reads YFSETQ. The CDR3 DNA follows: TGCGCCAGCAGCGAACCGGGACAGGGAGCTGGGGCCAACGTCCTGACTTTC. Protein: CASSEPGQGAGANVLTF.

The rearrangement joins TRBV6-1 to TRBJ2-1; the match to TRBD2 covers 14 bases. V trimming: 7 bases; J trimming: 10 bases; junction bases outside the gene matches: 6. Germline-derived CDR1 and CDR2 are MNHNS and SASEGT. The CDR3 is 14 amino acids. The CDR3 nucleotides read TGTGCCAGCACGACTAGCGGGGGGGCGTGGGAGCAGTTCTTC. Protein: CASTTSGGAWEQFF.

The rearrangement uses TRBV6-5 and TRBJ2-7, with a weak D call TRBD2 (5 bases). The germline V and J ends were trimmed by 0 bases and 6 bases, with 15 bases remaining between them. This CDR3 region has 15 residues. CDR1 MNHEY and CDR2 SVGAGI come from the germline V gene. The DNA for the CDR3 is TGTGCCAGCAGTTACTCGACCCCGGTTGAGGGCGAGCAGTACTTC. The encoded protein is CASSYSTPVEGEQYF.

The chain carries TRBV28 and TRBJ1-4; 10 bases fit TRBD1. The CDR3 runs to 17 residues. Germline CDR1 MDHEN, CDR2 SYDVKM. J was trimmed by 0 bases and V by 6 bases; bases with no gene match: 7. CDR3 sequence reads: CASSADRGTATNEKLFF. The CDR3 DNA follows: TGTGCCAGCAGCGCGGACAGGGGGACTGCAACTAATGAAAAACTGTTTTTT.

V is TRBV6-6 and J is TRBJ1-3; D perhaps matches TRBD1 (6 bases). Per germline, CDR1 MNHNY and CDR2 SVGAGI (reference sequence). The CDR3 is 13 residues long. The V gene lost 5 bases and the J gene lost 3 bases, with 8 bases spanning the gap. CDR3 amino acids: CASSTGYGNTIYF. In nucleotides, the CDR3 is TGTGCCAGCAGTACAGGGTATGGAAACACCATATATTTT.

The chain employs TRBV9 and TRBJ1-3; D uncertain. CDR3 length: 15 residues. From germline, CDR1 is SGDLS and CDR2 YYNGEE. V lost 3 bases, J lost 2 bases, and 12 bases lay in between. In nucleotides, the CDR3 is TGTGCCAGCAGCGCGGGGTGGGATCCTGGAAACACCATATATTTT. Translated, it gives CASSAGWDPGNTIYF.